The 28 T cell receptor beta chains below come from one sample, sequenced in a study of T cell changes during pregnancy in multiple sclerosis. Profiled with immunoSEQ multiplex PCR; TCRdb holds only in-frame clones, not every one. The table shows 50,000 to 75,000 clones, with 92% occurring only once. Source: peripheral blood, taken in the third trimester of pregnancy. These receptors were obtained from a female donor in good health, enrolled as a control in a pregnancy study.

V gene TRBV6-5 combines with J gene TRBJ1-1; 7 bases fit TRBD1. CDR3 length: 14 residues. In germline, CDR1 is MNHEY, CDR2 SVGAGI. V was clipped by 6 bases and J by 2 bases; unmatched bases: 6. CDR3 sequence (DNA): TGTGCCAGCAGCTACAGGGGAATTAACACTGAAGCTTTCTTT. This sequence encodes CASSYRGINTEAFF.

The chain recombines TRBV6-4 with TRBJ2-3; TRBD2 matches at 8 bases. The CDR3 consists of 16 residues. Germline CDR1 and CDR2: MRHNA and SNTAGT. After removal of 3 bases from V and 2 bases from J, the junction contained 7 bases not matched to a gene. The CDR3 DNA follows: TGTGCCAGCAGTGAGATGAGCGGGAGCCCCACAGATACGCAGTATTTT. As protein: CASSEMSGSPTDTQYF.

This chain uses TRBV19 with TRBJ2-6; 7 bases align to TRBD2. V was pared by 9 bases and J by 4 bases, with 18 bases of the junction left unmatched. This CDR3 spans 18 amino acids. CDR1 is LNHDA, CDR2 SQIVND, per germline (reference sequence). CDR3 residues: CARAPRDYSLSGANVLTF. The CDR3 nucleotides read TGTGCCAGAGCACCCCGGGACTACTCCCTCTCCGGGGCCAACGTCCTGACTTTC.

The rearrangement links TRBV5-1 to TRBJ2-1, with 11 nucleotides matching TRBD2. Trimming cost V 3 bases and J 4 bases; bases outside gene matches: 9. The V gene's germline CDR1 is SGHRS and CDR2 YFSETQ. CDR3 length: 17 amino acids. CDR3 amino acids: CASSSFMTSGTYNEQFF. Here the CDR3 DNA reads TGCGCCAGCAGCTCTTTCATGACTAGCGGGACGTACAATGAGCAGTTCTTC.

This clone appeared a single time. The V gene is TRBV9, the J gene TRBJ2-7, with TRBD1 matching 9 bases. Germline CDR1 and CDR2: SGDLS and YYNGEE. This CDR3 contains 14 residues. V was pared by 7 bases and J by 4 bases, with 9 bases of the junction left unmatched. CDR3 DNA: TGTGCCAGCGGGGAGGGACAGGGAGCTTACGAGCAGTACTTC. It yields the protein CASGEGQGAYEQYF.

The CDR3 here is CASSLLFGGSYNEQFF. CDR3 DNA: TGTGCCAGCAGCCTGCTTTTCGGCGGGAGCTACAATGAGCAGTTCTTC. The chain recombines TRBV11-2 with TRBJ2-1; 7 positions agree with TRBD2. The CDR3 length is 16 residues. Trimming cost V 5 bases and J 3 bases; bases outside gene matches: 10. The germline V gene encodes CDR1 SGHAT and CDR2 FQNNGV.

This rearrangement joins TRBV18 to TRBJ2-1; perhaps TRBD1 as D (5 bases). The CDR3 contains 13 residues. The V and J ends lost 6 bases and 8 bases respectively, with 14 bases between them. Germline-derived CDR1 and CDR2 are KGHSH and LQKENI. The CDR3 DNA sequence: TGTGCCAGCTCCCTCATGACAGTGGATGAGCAGTTCTTC. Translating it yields CASSLMTVDEQFF. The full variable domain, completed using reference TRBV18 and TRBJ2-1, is NAGVMQNPRHLVRRRGQEARLRCSPMKGHSHVYWYRQLPEEGLKFMVYLQKENIIDESGMPKERFSAEFPKEGPSILRIQQVVRGDSAAYFCASSLMTVDEQFFGPGTRLTVL.

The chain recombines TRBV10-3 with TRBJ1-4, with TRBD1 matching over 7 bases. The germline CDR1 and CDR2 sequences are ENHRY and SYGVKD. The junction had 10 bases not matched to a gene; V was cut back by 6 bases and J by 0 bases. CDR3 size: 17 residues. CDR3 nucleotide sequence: TGTGCCATCAGCGCGGTACAGGGGCTTTCAACTAATGAAAAACTGTTTTTT. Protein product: CAISAVQGLSTNEKLFF.

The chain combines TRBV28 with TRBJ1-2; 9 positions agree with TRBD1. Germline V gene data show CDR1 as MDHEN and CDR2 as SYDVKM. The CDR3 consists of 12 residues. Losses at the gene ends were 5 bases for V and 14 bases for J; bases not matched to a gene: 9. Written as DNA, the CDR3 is TGTGCCAGCAGTCGACCCGGGACAGGGAGGACCTTC. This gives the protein CASSRPGTGRTF.

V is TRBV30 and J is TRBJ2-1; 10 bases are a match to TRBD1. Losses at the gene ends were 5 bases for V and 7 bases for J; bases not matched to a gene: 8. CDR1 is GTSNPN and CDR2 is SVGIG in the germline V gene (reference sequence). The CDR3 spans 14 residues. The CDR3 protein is CAWEPGQGRNEQFF. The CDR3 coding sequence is TGTGCCTGGGAACCGGGACAGGGGCGGAATGAGCAGTTCTTC.

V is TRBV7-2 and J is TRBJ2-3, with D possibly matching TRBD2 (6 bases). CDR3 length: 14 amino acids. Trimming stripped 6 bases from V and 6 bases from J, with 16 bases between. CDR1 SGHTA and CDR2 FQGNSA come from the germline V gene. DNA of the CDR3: TGTGCCAGCAGTCCTCCGGGGGTCCGGGATACGCAGTATTTT. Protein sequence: CASSPPGVRDTQYF.

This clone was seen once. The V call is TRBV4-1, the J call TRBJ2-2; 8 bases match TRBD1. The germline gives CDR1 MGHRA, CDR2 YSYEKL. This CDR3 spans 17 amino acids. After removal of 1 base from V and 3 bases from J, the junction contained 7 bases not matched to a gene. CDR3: CASSQGPTGGYTGELFF. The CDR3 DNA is TGCGCCAGCAGCCAAGGGCCAACAGGGGGGTACACCGGGGAGCTGTTTTTT.

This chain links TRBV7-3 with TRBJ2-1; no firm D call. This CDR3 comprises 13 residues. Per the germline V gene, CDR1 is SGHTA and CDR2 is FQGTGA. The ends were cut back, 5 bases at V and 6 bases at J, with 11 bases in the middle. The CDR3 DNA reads TGTGCCAGCAGCCCAAGCCCGGGCAATGAGCAGTTCTTC. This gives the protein CASSPSPGNEQFF.

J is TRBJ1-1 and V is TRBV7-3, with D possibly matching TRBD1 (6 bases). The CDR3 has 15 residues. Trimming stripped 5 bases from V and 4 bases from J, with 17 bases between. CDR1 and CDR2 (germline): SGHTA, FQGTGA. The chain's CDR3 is CASSPGGGLGTEAFF. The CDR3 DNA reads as TGTGCCAGCAGCCCCGGGGGGGGGCTTGGCACTGAAGCTTTCTTT.

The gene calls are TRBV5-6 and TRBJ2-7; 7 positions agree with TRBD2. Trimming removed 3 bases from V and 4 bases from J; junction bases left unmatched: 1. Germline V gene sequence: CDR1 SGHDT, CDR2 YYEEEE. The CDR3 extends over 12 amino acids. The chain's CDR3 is CASSSGGYEQYF. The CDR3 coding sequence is TGTGCCAGCAGCTCGGGGGGTTACGAGCAGTACTTC.

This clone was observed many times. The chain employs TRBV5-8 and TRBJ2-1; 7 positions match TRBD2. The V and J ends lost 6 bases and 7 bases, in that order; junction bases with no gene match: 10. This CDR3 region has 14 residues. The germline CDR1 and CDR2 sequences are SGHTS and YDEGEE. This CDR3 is CASTRDYRDNEQFF. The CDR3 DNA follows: TGTGCCAGCACCCGGGACTACCGAGATAATGAGCAGTTCTTC.

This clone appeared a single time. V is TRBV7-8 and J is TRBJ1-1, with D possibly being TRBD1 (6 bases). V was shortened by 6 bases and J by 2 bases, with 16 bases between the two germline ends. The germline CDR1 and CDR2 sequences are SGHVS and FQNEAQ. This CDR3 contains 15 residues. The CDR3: CASRYRDTENTEAFF. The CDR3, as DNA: TGTGCCAGCAGATACCGGGACACCGAAAACACTGAAGCTTTCTTT.

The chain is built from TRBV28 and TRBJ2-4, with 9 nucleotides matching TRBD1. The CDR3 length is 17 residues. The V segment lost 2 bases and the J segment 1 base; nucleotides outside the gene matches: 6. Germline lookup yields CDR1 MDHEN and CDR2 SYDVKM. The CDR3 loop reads CASSLENRGLAKNIQYF. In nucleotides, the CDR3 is TGTGCCAGCAGTTTAGAAAACAGGGGGCTGGCCAAAAACATTCAGTACTTC.

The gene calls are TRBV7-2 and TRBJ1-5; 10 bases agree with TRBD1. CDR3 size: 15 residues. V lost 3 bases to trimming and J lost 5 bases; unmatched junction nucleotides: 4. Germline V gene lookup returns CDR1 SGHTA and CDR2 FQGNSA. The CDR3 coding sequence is TGTGCCAGCAGCTTGGACAGGGGGTTGTATCAGCCCCAGCATTTT. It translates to CASSLDRGLYQPQHF.

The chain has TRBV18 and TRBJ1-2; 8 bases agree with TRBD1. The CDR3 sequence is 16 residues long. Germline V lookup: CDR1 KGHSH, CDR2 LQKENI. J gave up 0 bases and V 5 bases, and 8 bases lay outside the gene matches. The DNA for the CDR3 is TGTGCCAGCTCAAGACAGGGGTCAGGAGCTAACTATGGCTACACCTTC. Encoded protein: CASSRQGSGANYGYTF.

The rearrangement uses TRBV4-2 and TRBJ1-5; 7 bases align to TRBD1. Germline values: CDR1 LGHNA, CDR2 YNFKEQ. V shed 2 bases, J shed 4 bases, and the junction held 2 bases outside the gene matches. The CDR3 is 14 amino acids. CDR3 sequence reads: CASSQRDSNQPQHF. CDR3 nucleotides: TGTGCCAGCAGCCAACGGGACAGTAATCAGCCCCAGCATTTT.

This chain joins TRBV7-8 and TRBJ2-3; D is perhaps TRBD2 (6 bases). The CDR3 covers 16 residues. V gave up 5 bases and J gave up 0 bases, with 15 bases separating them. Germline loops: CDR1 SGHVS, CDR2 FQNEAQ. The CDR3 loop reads CASSPSAGISTDTQYF. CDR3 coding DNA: TGTGCCAGCAGCCCTAGCGCTGGGATCAGCACAGATACGCAGTATTTT.

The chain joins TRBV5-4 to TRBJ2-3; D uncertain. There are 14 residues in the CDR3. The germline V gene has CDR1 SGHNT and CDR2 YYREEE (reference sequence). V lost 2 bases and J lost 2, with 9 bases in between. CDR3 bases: TGTGCCAGCAGCTTATCACAGATCACAGATACGCAGTATTTT. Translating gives CASSLSQITDTQYF.

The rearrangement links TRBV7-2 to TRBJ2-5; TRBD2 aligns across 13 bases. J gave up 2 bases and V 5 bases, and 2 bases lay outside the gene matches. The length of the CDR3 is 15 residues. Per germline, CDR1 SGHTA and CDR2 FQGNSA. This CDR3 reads CASSTGLAGQETQYF. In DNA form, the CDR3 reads TGTGCCAGCAGCACGGGACTAGCGGGGCAAGAGACCCAGTACTTC.

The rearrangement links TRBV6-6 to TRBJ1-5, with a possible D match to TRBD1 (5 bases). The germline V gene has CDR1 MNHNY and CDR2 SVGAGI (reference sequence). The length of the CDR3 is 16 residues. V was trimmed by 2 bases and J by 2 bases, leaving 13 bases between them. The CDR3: CASSYHRPRGNQPQHF. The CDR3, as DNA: TGTGCCAGCAGTTACCACAGGCCAAGGGGCAATCAGCCCCAGCATTTT.

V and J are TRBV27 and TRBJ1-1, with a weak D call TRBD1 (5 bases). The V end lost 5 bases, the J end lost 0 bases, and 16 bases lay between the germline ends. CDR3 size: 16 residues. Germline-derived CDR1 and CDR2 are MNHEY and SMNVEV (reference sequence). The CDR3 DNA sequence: TGTGCCAGCAGTATTAGGCAGGGTACTTTGAACACTGAAGCTTTCTTT. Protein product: CASSIRQGTLNTEAFF.

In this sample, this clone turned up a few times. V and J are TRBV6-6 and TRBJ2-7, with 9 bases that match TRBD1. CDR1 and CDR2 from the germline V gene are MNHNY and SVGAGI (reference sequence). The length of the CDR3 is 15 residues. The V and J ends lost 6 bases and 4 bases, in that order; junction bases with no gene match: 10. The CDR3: CASSSAGTGRYEQYF. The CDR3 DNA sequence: TGTGCCAGCAGCTCCGCCGGGACAGGGAGGTACGAGCAGTACTTC.

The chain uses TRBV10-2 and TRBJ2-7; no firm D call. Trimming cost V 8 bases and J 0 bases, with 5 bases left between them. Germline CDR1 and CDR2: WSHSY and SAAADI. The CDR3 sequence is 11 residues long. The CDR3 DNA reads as TGCGCCAGCTCTATCTCCTACGAGCAGTACTTC. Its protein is CASSISYEQYF.